Shown below are 6 T cell receptor beta chains from a single sample sequenced in a study of shared clonotypes between healthy human individuals. TCRdb's copy holds only in-frame clones and misses some; the assay was immunoSEQ multiplex PCR. The sample records 2,500,000 or so clones, roughly 90% being singletons. The source material was naive CD4+ T cells from PBMCs. Subset of the sample: CD45RA+ positively selected. The receptors come from a man aged 18-30 years in good health. Some clones in this sample may be carry-over from other donors' samples.

V usage is TRBV19 and J usage is TRBJ1-2; a possible D gene is TRBD1 (5 bases). The CDR3 contains 14 residues. Germline values: CDR1 LNHDA, CDR2 SQIVND (reference sequence). Trimming removed 1 base from V and 4 bases from J, with 10 bases in between. CDR3 amino acids: CASSIGVQGYGYTF. CDR3 coding DNA: TGTGCCAGTAGTATAGGAGTCCAGGGCTATGGCTACACCTTC.

The chain joins TRBV6-5 to TRBJ2-5; 7 bases fit TRBD1. V lost 4 bases to trimming and J lost 1 base; unmatched junction nucleotides: 6. The CDR3 runs to 15 residues. Per the germline V gene, CDR1 is MNHEY and CDR2 is SVGAGI. The CDR3 spells CASSSDRIFQETQYF. The CDR3 DNA is TGTGCCAGCAGTTCGGACAGGATATTCCAAGAGACCCAGTACTTC.

The J gene is TRBJ2-7, the V gene TRBV4-1; perhaps TRBD2 as D (6 bases). CDR3 length: 13 residues. Trimming stripped 0 bases from V and 6 bases from J, with 9 bases between. Germline-derived CDR1 and CDR2 are MGHRA and YSYEKL. This CDR3 is CASSQDWGGEQYF. As DNA, the CDR3 is TGCGCCAGCAGCCAAGATTGGGGAGGCGAGCAGTACTTC.

The chain couples TRBV18 to TRBJ2-2; D unclear. The germline gives CDR1 KGHSH, CDR2 LQKENI. The CDR3 covers 16 residues. The ends were cut back, 2 bases at V and 6 bases at J, with 16 bases in the middle. CDR3 in amino acids: CASSPVAPSVAGELFF. CDR3 nucleotide sequence: TGTGCCAGCTCACCAGTGGCCCCTTCGGTGGCCGGGGAGCTGTTTTTT.

To note about this clone: Other DNA sequences of this sample code for an identical CDR3. V is TRBV7-3 and J is TRBJ2-2; TRBD1 might be the D (6 bases). Trimming left V 2 bases short and J 0 bases short, with 7 bases between. Germline CDR1 is SGHTA and CDR2 is FQGTGA. CDR3 length: 15 amino acids. The CDR3 bases are TGTGCCAGCAGCTTAGGGACAACGAACACCGGGGAGCTGTTTTTT. Protein product: CASSLGTTNTGELFF.

This clone was observed a few times. The chain carries TRBV18 and TRBJ1-1; D may be TRBD1 (6 bases). The CDR3 has 14 amino acids. Germline V lookup: CDR1 KGHSH, CDR2 LQKENI. The V end lost 3 bases, the J end lost 4 bases, and 12 bases lay between the germline ends. The CDR3, as DNA: TGTGCCAGCTCACCCCAGGGGCAGGGCACTGAAGCTTTCTTT. Amino acid sequence: CASSPQGQGTEAFF.